This section outlines one TCR beta chain sequence together with its context. The CDR3 has 12 residues. Germline CDR1 SEHNR, CDR2 FQNEAQ (reference sequence). Trimming took off 6 bases at V and 5 bases at J, with 10 bases between the two ends. Together with a sample-barcoded 5' primer, a J-beta primer mix was included in a second PCR lasting about 7 to 12 cycles. A single record per CDR3 protein comes from TCRdb applying MiXCR to the 5' RACE reads. The sample has about 800,000 distinct CDR3 sequences, 55% to 70% seen once. The data were obtained in a study of blood T cells in healthy people across ages.

The rearrangement joins TRBV7-9 to TRBJ1-1; possible D gene TRBD1, 5 bases. This sequence originates from a man between 25 and 39 years old in good health. Sequencing used blood. The CDR3 region is CASRQAGTEAFF. The CDR3 coding sequence is TGTGCCAGCAGACAAGCAGGGACTGAAGCTTTCTTT. Full variable domain (outside the CDR3, taken from reference TRBV7-9 and TRBJ1-1): DTGVSQNPRHKITKRGQNVTFRCDPISEHNRLYWYRQTLGQGPEFLTYFQNEAQLEKSRLLSDRFSAERPKGSFSTLEIQRTEQGDSAMYLCASRQAGTEAFFGQGTRLTVV.